Included here is one T cell receptor beta chain sequence, with context. The CDR3 totals 15 residues. The ends were cut back, 0 bases at V and 2 bases at J, with 9 bases in the middle. Germline CDR1 and CDR2: SGHRS and YFSETQ. This specimen belongs to a study of blood T cell repertoires in COVID-19. About the research overall: There were acute and convalescent COVID-19 samples, and they came from the United States, Italy and Spain. The analysed material was cDNA or gDNA that came from T cells, B-cell-depleted T cells, or PBMCs.

How the authors handled the data: Quantification of nucleated cells was approximated via reference gene primer amplification. Some clones are missing from TCRdb's copy, which holds only in-frame ones; the method was immunoSEQ multiplex PCR. The DNA was the basis for D and trimming; V, J and clone size are from that table. Seen here are hundreds of thousands of clones, 81% observed once, and the top ten hold 6.5% to 9.5%. Enrollment of patients from Seattle took place during active infection, with longitudinal follow-up. The chain carries TRBV5-1 and TRBJ1-3; D is perhaps TRBD1 (5 bases). The TCR originated in a woman aged 80 or older with COVID-19, enrolled during active disease. What was sequenced was peripheral blood. The CDR3 region has the DNA TGCGCCAGCAGCTTGGAAGGGGCCACTGGAAACACCATATATTTT. Translation: CASSLEGATGNTIYF.